What follows are 11 T cell receptor beta chains derived from one specimen sequenced in a study of identical twins. Each CDR3 protein gets one entry after TCRdb re-called the 5' RACE reads with MiXCR. The sample includes about 460,000 distinct CDR3 sequences, approximately 15% of them seen just once. The data were also submitted as part of a second study, on yellow fever vaccine responses in identical twins.

The material sequenced was CD4+ T cells sorted from blood. The receptors stem from a young woman in good health.

This chain links TRBV4-1 with TRBJ2-1; 8 bases are a match to TRBD2. The ends lost 1 base at V and 10 bases at J; junction bases unmatched: 12. Germline CDR1 is MGHRA and CDR2 is YSYEKL. This CDR3 comprises 16 residues. CDR3 in DNA: TGCGCCAGCAGCCAAGTTAGAAGCGGGGGCCACGGGGAGCAGTTCTTC. It yields the protein CASSQVRSGGHGEQFF.

This rearrangement joins TRBV20-1 to TRBJ1-2; D gene ambiguous. Germline V gives CDR1 DFQATT, CDR2 SNEGSKA (reference sequence). The CDR3 covers 12 residues. V was cut by 3 bases and J by 5 bases, with 10 bases left in between. The CDR3 is CSARATIYGYTF. CDR3 bases: TGCAGTGCTAGGGCTACGATATATGGCTACACCTTC.

This clonotype has a handful of counts. The chain couples TRBV5-1 to TRBJ1-6; a possible D gene is TRBD1 (6 bases). Looked up from germline, CDR1 is SGHRS and CDR2 is YFSETQ. Trimming cost V 2 bases and J 8 bases, with 14 bases left between them. The CDR3 is 15 residues long. The DNA of the CDR3 is TGCGCCAGCAGCTTTTCTACAGGGAAGGATTCACCCCTCCACTTT. Residues: CASSFSTGKDSPLHF.

Ten or more counts support this clonotype. The chain is built from TRBV28 and TRBJ2-2; D is unresolved. V lost 2 bases, J lost 4 bases, and 2 bases lay in between. In germline, CDR1 is MDHEN, CDR2 SYDVKM. This CDR3 contains 12 residues. This CDR3 is CASSLRTGELFF. CDR3 DNA sequence: TGTGCCAGCAGTTTACGCACCGGGGAGCTGTTTTTT.

The V gene is TRBV2, the J gene TRBJ2-5; TRBD2 matches at 7 bases. The CDR3 has 15 amino acids. V lost 10 bases to trimming and J lost 4 bases; unmatched junction nucleotides: 15. Germline loops: CDR1 SNHLY, CDR2 FYNNEI. The CDR3 nucleotides are TGTGCCACCCTAGTTCAAGGTCCGGGGGGAGAGACCCAGTACTTC. Amino acids: CATLVQGPGGETQYF.

The gene calls are TRBV20-1 and TRBJ2-1, with 11 bases fitting TRBD2. Germline V gene lookup returns CDR1 DFQATT and CDR2 SNEGSKA (reference sequence). CDR3 length equals 17 residues. Trimming removed 3 bases from V and 0 bases from J; junction bases left unmatched: 7. As DNA, the CDR3 is TGCAGTGCTAGGGTAGCGGGGGGGTTCAGCTCCTACAATGAGCAGTTCTTC. This encodes CSARVAGGFSSYNEQFF.

This chain links TRBV6-2 or TRBV6-3 with TRBJ1-1; D is perhaps TRBD1 (5 bases). V was clipped by 10 bases and J by 1 base, with 13 bases between them. The germline CDR1 and CDR2 sequences are MNHEY and SVGEGT. This CDR3 region has 13 residues. In DNA form, the CDR3 reads TGTGCCATCGCAGGGACGGAGAACACTGAAGCTTTCTTT. It encodes CAIAGTENTEAFF.

The gene calls are TRBV3-1 and TRBJ2-1; D unclear. Germline V gene data show CDR1 as LGHDT and CDR2 as YNNKEL (reference sequence). V lost 2 bases, J lost 5 bases, and 13 bases lay in between. The CDR3 is made up of 15 amino acids. CDR3 region: CASSQTRVRNNEQFF. The CDR3 coding sequence is TGTGCCAGCAGCCAAACAAGGGTCCGAAACAATGAGCAGTTCTTC.

The chain uses TRBV15 and TRBJ2-7, with D maybe TRBD1 (5 bases). V was trimmed by 1 base and J by 5 bases, leaving 18 bases between them. Germline CDR1 is LNHNV and CDR2 is YYDKDF (reference sequence). The CDR3 is 16 residues long. The CDR3 reads CATSRVGGAETHEQYF. The CDR3 bases are TGTGCCACCAGCAGAGTGGGTGGGGCCGAGACCCACGAGCAGTACTTC. Filled out from reference TRBV15 and TRBJ2-7, the complete variable domain reads DAMVIQNPRYQVTQFGKPVTLSCSQTLNHNVMYWYQQKSSQAPKLLFHYYDKDFNNEADTPDNFQSRRPNTSFCFLDIRSPGLGDTAMYLCATSRVGGAETHEQYFGPGTRLTVT.

This clonotype was detected a few times. V and J are TRBV20-1 and TRBJ2-3; 15 bases align to TRBD2. This CDR3 region has 15 residues. Germline CDR1 and CDR2: DFQATT and SNEGSKA (reference sequence). V shed 4 bases and J 8 bases; nucleotides not matched to a gene: 7. The CDR3, as DNA: TGCAGTGCTACCCCCGGGACTAGCGGGGGGTCTACGCAGTATTTT. Translating gives CSATPGTSGGSTQYF.

This chain uses TRBV10-2 with TRBJ2-3; TRBD2 aligns across 9 bases. This CDR3 is built from 14 residues. The V and J ends lost 8 bases and 4 bases, in that order; junction bases with no gene match: 7. Germline CDR1 WSHSY, CDR2 SAAADI. The CDR3 sequence: CASRGSGGPDTQYF. The CDR3 DNA is TGCGCCAGCCGCGGTAGCGGGGGCCCAGATACGCAGTATTTT.